Listed below are T cell receptor beta chains from one sample, sequenced in a study of OX40 agonist ivuxolimab in advanced cancers. Sequenced by immunoSEQ multiplex PCR; TCRdb stores in-frame clones only, minus some. The sample contains tens of thousands of clones, approximately 90% of which appear only once. The starting material was CD4+ or CD8+ T cells sorted from blood, obtained in a trial of the OX40 agonist ivuxolimab. These receptor sequences come from an adult with an advanced solid tumor such as melanoma, head and neck, liver or kidney cancer. CDR3s include the opening cysteine and the closing phenylalanine or tryptophan. The D gene is left open where the match is weak. The size entry is marked missing in some rows and otherwise reads once, few, many or a size class.

D gene	J gene	clone size	V gene	CDR3 protein	CDR3 DNA
.	TRBJ2-7	.	TRBV6-1	CANRGGEQYF	TGTGCCAACCGGGGAGGCGAGCAGTACTTC
TRBD1	TRBJ1-1	.	TRBV15	CATSWRSGQEAFF	TGTGCCACCAGCTGGAGATCGGGACAGGAAGCTTTCTTT
TRBD1	TRBJ2-7	once	TRBV5-6	CASSQDRGFNEQYF	TGTGCCAGCAGCCAGGACAGGGGGTTTAACGAGCAGTACTTC
TRBD2	TRBJ2-7	.	TRBV6-5	CASTPGGLEQYF	TGTGCCAGCACCCCGGGGGGGCTCGAGCAGTACTTC
.	TRBJ1-1	.	TRBV4-1	CASSQFDSYEAFF	TGCGCCAGCAGCCAATTCGATTCATATGAAGCTTTCTTT
.	TRBJ2-2	.	TRBV29-1	CSVEGLVGSGELFF	TGCAGCGTTGAAGGTTTAGTCGGATCCGGGGAGCTGTTTTTT
.	TRBJ2-7	.	TRBV23-1	CASSQGDQYEQYF	TGCGCCAGCAGTCAAGGGGACCAATACGAGCAGTACTTC
.	TRBJ1-2	.	TRBV30	CAWSVFNAGTVYGYTF	TGTGCCTGGAGTGTATTTAATGCCGGGACGGTCTATGGCTACACCTTC
TRBD1	TRBJ1-2	.	TRBV19	CASSIDGGQAAGYTF	TGTGCCAGTAGTATAGATGGAGGACAGGCGGCTGGCTACACCTTC
.	TRBJ2-1	.	TRBV29-1	CSVDLVLQGYNEQFF	TGCAGCGTTGACCTGGTCTTACAGGGCTACAATGAGCAGTTCTTC
.	TRBJ1-1	.	TRBV4-1	CASSPGTRWNTEAFF	TGCGCCAGCAGCCCCGGGACACGTTGGAACACTGAAGCTTTCTTT
.	TRBJ1-2	.	TRBV4-3	CASSQDSDGYTF	TGCGCCAGCAGCCAAGATAGTGACGGCTACACCTTC
.	TRBJ2-7	medium-sized	TRBV5-1	CASSLIRDNRLGEQYF	TGCGCCAGCAGCTTAATTCGAGACAATCGGCTGGGCGAGCAGTACTTC
.	TRBJ2-1	.	TRBV6-4	CASSEREQFF	TGTGCCAGCAGTGAGCGCGAGCAGTTCTTC
.	TRBJ1-5	.	TRBV7-9	CASSSAGSNQPQHF	TGTGCCAGCAGCTCGGCAGGGAGCAATCAGCCCCAGCATTTT
.	TRBJ1-2	once	TRBV29-1	CSVEETEVTNYGYTF	TGCAGCGTTGAAGAGACAGAAGTAACTAACTATGGCTACACCTTC
TRBD2	TRBJ2-1	.	TRBV6-4	CASSEGASGSHEQFF	TGTGCCAGCAGTGAAGGGGCTAGCGGGAGCCATGAGCAGTTCTTC
TRBD1	TRBJ1-2	.	TRBV5-4	CASSFGTGGGNYGYTF	TGTGCCAGCAGCTTTGGGACAGGGGGCGGGAACTATGGCTACACCTTC
.	TRBJ2-5	.	TRBV4-2	CASSPLGGSQETQYF	TGTGCCAGCAGCCCTCTAGGAGGCTCACAAGAGACCCAGTACTTC
.	TRBJ2-1	.	TRBV5-1	CASRLFTYNEQFF	TGCGCCAGCAGACTATTCACCTACAATGAGCAGTTCTTC
.	TRBJ2-3	.	TRBV19	CASSRDGSTDTQYF	TGTGCCAGTAGTAGGGACGGTAGCACAGATACGCAGTATTTT
TRBD2	TRBJ2-1	.	TRBV19	CASSITSVTYEQFF	TGTGCCAGTAGTATAACTAGCGTAACATATGAGCAGTTCTTC
.	TRBJ2-7	.	TRBV4-2	CASSHLPNALGVRSYEQYF	TGTGCCAGCAGCCATCTCCCCAACGCGCTGGGAGTTAGGTCCTACGAGCAGTACTTC
TRBD1	TRBJ2-7	.	TRBV15	CATSSWDRGYEQYF	TGTGCCACCAGCAGCTGGGACAGGGGTTACGAGCAGTACTTC
.	TRBJ2-2	.	TRBV28	CASSQSTTNTGELFF	TGTGCCAGCAGCCAGTCGACTACGAACACCGGGGAGCTGTTTTTT
.	TRBJ2-1	.	TRBV6-5	CASSYSSLGNEQFF	TGTGCCAGCAGTTACTCGAGTCTCGGCAATGAGCAGTTCTTC
TRBD1	TRBJ2-7	.	TRBV29-1	CSVDLLTGGF	TGCAGCGTTGACCTCCTGACAGGGGGCTTC
TRBD2	TRBJ2-2	.	TRBV5-1	CASSFGSGINTGELFF	TGCGCCAGCAGCTTTGGCAGCGGGATAAACACCGGGGAGCTGTTTTTT
TRBD2	TRBJ2-1	.	TRBV6-4	CASSALAESSYNEQFF	TGTGCCAGCAGTGCTCTAGCGGAAAGCTCCTACAATGAGCAGTTCTTC
TRBD1	TRBJ2-5	.	TRBV28	CASTLDRVETQYF	TGTGCCAGCACCTTGGACAGGGTTGAGACCCAGTACTTC
.	TRBJ1-1	.	TRBV27	CASHGSTEAFF	TGTGCCAGTCACGGAAGCACTGAAGCTTTCTTT
.	TRBJ1-1	.	TRBV7-9	CASSLDRPFTEAFF	TGTGCCAGCAGCTTAGACAGGCCCTTCACTGAAGCTTTCTTT
.	TRBJ1-2	.	TRBV4-1	CASSQDHRTVNGYTF	TGCGCCAGCAGCCAAGATCATAGGACAGTTAATGGCTACACCTTC
.	TRBJ2-3	.	TRBV30	CAWSGLSTDTQYF	TGTGCCTGGAGTGGATTATCCACAGATACGCAGTATTTT
TRBD1	TRBJ2-7	.	TRBV6-1	CASSEGTRTRQGFYEQYF	TGTGCCAGCAGTGAGGGGACGAGGACCCGACAGGGTTTCTACGAGCAGTACTTC
.	TRBJ2-6	.	TRBV7-8	CASSGPEFTHSRANVLTF	TGTGCCAGCAGCGGGCCGGAGTTTACCCACAGTCGGGCCAACGTCCTGACTTTC
TRBD1	TRBJ1-5	.	TRBV19	CASSWTGSNQPQHF	TGTGCCAGTAGTTGGACAGGCAGCAATCAGCCCCAGCATTTT
.	TRBJ2-5	.	TRBV2	CASSEGGVGQETQYF	TGTGCCAGCAGTGAAGGAGGAGTTGGTCAAGAGACCCAGTACTTC
.	TRBJ2-3	.	TRBV5-6	CASSLGVTVVADTQYF	TGTGCCAGCAGCTTGGGGGTCACTGTGGTCGCAGATACGCAGTATTTT
TRBD2	TRBJ2-1	.	TRBV29-1	CSVESRGRAVSYNEQFF	TGCAGCGTTGAGTCTCGCGGGAGGGCCGTCTCCTACAATGAGCAGTTCTTC
TRBD1	TRBJ2-3	.	TRBV9	CASSVEGQGPDTQYF	TGTGCCAGCAGCGTAGAGGGACAGGGCCCAGATACGCAGTATTTT
.	TRBJ1-4	.	TRBV4-1	CASSPWANEKLFF	TGCGCCAGCAGCCCCTGGGCTAATGAAAAACTGTTTTTT
TRBD1	TRBJ2-7	.	TRBV10-3	CAISEPTGATYEQYF	TGTGCCATCAGTGAGCCCACAGGGGCAACCTACGAGCAGTACTTC
.	TRBJ2-5	.	TRBV11-1	CASSKYKFGTQYF	TGTGCCAGCAGCAAATATAAGTTTGGGACCCAGTACTTC
.	TRBJ1-2	.	TRBV2	CASSDGRIYGYTF	TGTGCCAGCAGTGATGGCCGGATCTATGGCTACACCTTC
TRBD2	TRBJ2-7	.	TRBV10-1	CASSSPGTSGRARGNEQYF	TGCGCCAGCAGTTCCCCCGGGACTAGCGGGAGGGCCCGGGGGAACGAGCAGTACTTC